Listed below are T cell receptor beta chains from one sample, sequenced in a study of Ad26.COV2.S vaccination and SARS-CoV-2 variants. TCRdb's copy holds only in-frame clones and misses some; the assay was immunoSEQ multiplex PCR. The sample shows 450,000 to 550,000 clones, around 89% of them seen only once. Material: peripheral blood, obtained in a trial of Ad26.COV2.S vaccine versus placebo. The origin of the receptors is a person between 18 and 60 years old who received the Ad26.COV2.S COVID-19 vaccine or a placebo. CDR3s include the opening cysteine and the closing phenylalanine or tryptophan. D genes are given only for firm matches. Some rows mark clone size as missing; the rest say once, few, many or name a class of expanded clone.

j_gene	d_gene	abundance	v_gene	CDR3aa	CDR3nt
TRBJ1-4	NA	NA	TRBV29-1	CSVEAGGNEKLFF	TGCAGCGTTGAAGCGGGGGGCAATGAAAAACTGTTTTTT
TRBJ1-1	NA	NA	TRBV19	CASSIAATAAEAFF	TGTGCCAGTAGTATAGCTGCCACGGCAGCTGAAGCTTTCTTT
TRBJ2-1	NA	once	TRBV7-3	CASSLMAGNYNEQFF	TGTGCCAGCAGCTTAATGGCAGGGAATTACAATGAGCAGTTCTTC
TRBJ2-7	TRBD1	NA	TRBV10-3	CAISGTGGVYEQYF	TGTGCCATCAGTGGGACAGGGGGCGTTTACGAGCAGTACTTC
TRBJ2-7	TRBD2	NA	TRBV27	CASSFSSGGSYEQYF	TGTGCCAGCAGTTTTTCTAGCGGAGGATCCTACGAGCAGTACTTC
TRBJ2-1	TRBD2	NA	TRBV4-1	CASSHGQGLAGGPRSSYNEQFF	TGCGCCAGCAGCCACGGACAGGGGCTAGCGGGAGGACCCCGGAGCTCCTACAATGAGCAGTTCTTC
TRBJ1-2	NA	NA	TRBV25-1	CASSRTGNYGYTF	TGTGCCAGCTCCCGTACAGGGAACTATGGCTACACCTTC
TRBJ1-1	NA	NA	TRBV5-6	CASSLPPADTEAFF	TGTGCCAGCAGCCTACCCCCAGCGGACACTGAAGCTTTCTTT
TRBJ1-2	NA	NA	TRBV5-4	CASSLQQVDGYTF	TGTGCCAGCAGCTTGCAACAGGTGGATGGCTACACCTTC
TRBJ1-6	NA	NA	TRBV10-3	CAISGQNNSPLHF	TGTGCCATCAGTGGGCAGAATAATTCACCCCTCCACTTT
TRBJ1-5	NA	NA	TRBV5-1	CASSLWAGSNQPQHF	TGCGCCAGCAGCTTGTGGGCAGGAAGCAATCAGCCCCAGCATTTT
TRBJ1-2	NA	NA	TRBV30	CAWSVAGAPNYGYTF	TGTGCCTGGAGTGTAGCTGGGGCTCCTAACTATGGCTACACCTTC
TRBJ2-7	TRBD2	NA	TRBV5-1	CASSWGTSGTTYF	TGCGCCAGCAGCTGGGGGACTAGCGGGACCACGTACTTC
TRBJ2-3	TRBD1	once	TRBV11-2	CASSPQQGTDTQYF	TGTGCCAGCAGCCCTCAACAGGGGACAGATACGCAGTATTTT
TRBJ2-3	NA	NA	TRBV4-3	CASSQLWAGARDTQYF	TGCGCCAGCAGCCAATTGTGGGCAGGGGCAAGAGATACGCAGTATTTT
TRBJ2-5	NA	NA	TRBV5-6	CASSLAGSETQYF	TGTGCCAGCAGCTTGGCCGGTTCGGAGACCCAGTACTTC
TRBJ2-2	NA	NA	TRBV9	CASRQGGSGELFF	TGTGCCTCTCGACAGGGCGGGAGCGGGGAGCTGTTTTTT
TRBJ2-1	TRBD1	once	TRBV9	CASSPPVTGGRYNEQFF	TGTGCCAGCAGCCCCCCCGTGACAGGGGGCCGGTACAATGAGCAGTTCTTC
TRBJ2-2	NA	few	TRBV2	CASSPTEMGELFF	TGTGCCAGCAGCCCGACAGAGATGGGGGAGCTGTTTTTT
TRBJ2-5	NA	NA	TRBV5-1	CASSLERGARRETQYF	TGCGCCAGCAGCCTGGAACGGGGGGCGCGAAGAGAGACCCAGTACTTC
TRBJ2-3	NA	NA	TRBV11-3	CASSLGSTGTDTQYF	TGTGCCAGCAGCTTAGGGTCGACTGGCACAGATACGCAGTATTTT
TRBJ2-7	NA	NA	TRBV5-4	CASSLDRLHEQYF	TGTGCCAGCAGCTTGGACAGGCTCCACGAGCAGTACTTC
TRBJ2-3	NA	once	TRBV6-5	CASSHLLSTDTQYF	TGTGCCAGCAGTCACCTCCTGAGCACAGATACGCAGTATTTT